Following are 26 T cell receptor beta chains from one sample sequenced in a study of monozygotic twins with inflammatory bowel disease. TCRdb reprocessed the 5' RACE reads; each CDR3 protein has one entry and no DNA is given. Its table lists about 440,000 distinct CDR3 sequences. The sample comprised blood. The source of these receptors is a human donor with ulcerative colitis or Crohn's disease, or a healthy co-twin of an affected twin (not recorded which).

The chain combines TRBV11-1 with TRBJ2-1; TCRdb's D call, TRBD2, is unchecked because there is no DNA. From germline, CDR1 is SGHAT and CDR2 FQDESV (reference sequence). The length of the CDR3 is 17 residues. Here the CDR3 reads CASSPSSASGRAYEQFF.

The genes are TRBV5-1 and TRBJ2-2; TCRdb designates TRBD1, a call that cannot be tested without DNA. Germline V lookup: CDR1 SGHRS, CDR2 YFSETQ. The CDR3 is made up of 17 amino acids. CDR3: CASSLNRAGQNTGELFF.

The V gene is TRBV7-9, the J gene TRBJ1-6; no DNA is available, so the TRBD1 call from TCRdb remains unchecked. CDR3 length equals 15 residues. The germline V gene encodes CDR1 SEHNR and CDR2 FQNEAQ (reference sequence). CDR3 residues: CASSPWDSTNSPLHF.

This chain uses TRBV14 with TRBJ2-5; TCRdb's D gene call, TRBD2, goes unchecked for lack of DNA. The CDR3 extends over 15 amino acids. The germline V gene has CDR1 SGHDN and CDR2 FVKESK. CDR3 in amino acids: CASRPRRGFQETQYF.

The CDR3 reads CASTRPGSTEAFF. This chain uses TRBV12-3 or TRBV12-4 with TRBJ1-1; as DNA is missing, the TRBD1 call by TCRdb cannot be tested. There are 13 residues in the CDR3.

The V call is TRBV20-1, the J call TRBJ1-2; TCRdb reports TRBD1, a call that lacks DNA to check it against. Germline V gene sequence: CDR1 DFQATT, CDR2 SNEGSKA (reference sequence). The CDR3 is 17 amino acids. CDR3 region: CSAQGPGQGDFNYGYTF.

This chain uses TRBV5-1 with TRBJ1-1; as DNA is missing, the TRBD1 call by TCRdb cannot be tested. CDR1 is SGHRS and CDR2 is YFSETQ in the germline V gene. CDR3 size: 14 residues. CDR3 sequence reads: CASSLDVPLNAAFF. The full variable domain, in which reference TRBV5-1 and TRBJ1-1 provide the parts outside the CDR3, is KAGVTQTPRYLIKTRGQQVTLSCSPISGHRSVSWYQQTPGQGLQFLFEYFSETQRNKGNFPGRFSGRQFSNSRSEMNVSTLELGDSALYLCASSLDVPLNAAFFGQGTRLTVV.

The V gene is TRBV25-1, the J gene TRBJ1-1; TCRdb lists TRBD1, though no DNA is available to test this call. Per the germline V gene, CDR1 is MGHDK and CDR2 is SYGVNS. The CDR3 loop spans 11 amino acids. CDR3: CASSRSLEAFF.

The chain carries TRBV7-3 and TRBJ2-6. Germline-derived CDR1 and CDR2 are SGHTA and FQGTGA. The CDR3 runs 16 residues. The CDR3 spells CASSLTVSSGANVLTF.

V and J are TRBV19 and TRBJ2-1; no DNA is available, so the TRBD1 call from TCRdb remains unchecked. Germline loops: CDR1 LNHDA, CDR2 SQIVND (reference sequence). The CDR3 extends over 13 amino acids. CDR3 region: CARGRTSNNEQFF.

The V and J genes are TRBV5-6 and TRBJ2-4; the D call from TCRdb, TRBD1, cannot be confirmed without DNA. From germline, CDR1 is SGHDT and CDR2 YYEEEE. CDR3 size: 15 residues. The CDR3 loop reads CASSLTGTGGDFQYF.

The rearrangement links TRBV12-3 or TRBV12-4 to TRBJ2-7; TCRdb indicates TRBD1, and absent DNA this call remains unverified. There are 16 residues in the CDR3. CDR3: CASSPGTYHPRGEQYF.

The chain recombines TRBV4-2 with TRBJ2-1; TCRdb names TRBD1, which stays unverified in the absence of DNA. Germline values: CDR1 LGHNA, CDR2 YNFKEQ. This CDR3 has 16 amino acids. The CDR3 protein is CASSQAPGASSNEQFF.

The rearrangement links TRBV6-5 to TRBJ2-2. The CDR3 extends over 13 amino acids. Germline-derived CDR1 and CDR2 are MNHEY and SVGAGI. CDR3: CASSYLITGELFF.

The chain has TRBV4-1 and TRBJ2-3; the TCRdb D gene call, TRBD2, has no DNA to confirm it. Per the germline V gene, CDR1 is MGHRA and CDR2 is YSYEKL. The CDR3 has 18 residues. The CDR3 sequence is CASSQDPGLALLTDTQYF.

This rearrangement joins TRBV6-5 to TRBJ2-2; TCRdb designates TRBD2, a call that cannot be tested without DNA. Per the germline V gene, CDR1 is MNHEY and CDR2 is SVGAGI. The CDR3 runs 14 residues. CDR3 residues: CASRYSGFTGELFF.

The chain carries TRBV18 and TRBJ2-6. The CDR3 is 16 amino acids. The germline CDR1 and CDR2 sequences are KGHSH and LQKENI. The CDR3 protein is CASSPYGVSGANVLTF. Combining the CDR3 with reference TRBV18 and TRBJ2-6 gives the whole variable domain NAGVMQNPRHLVRRRGQEARLRCSPMKGHSHVYWYRQLPEEGLKFMVYLQKENIIDESGMPKERFSAEFPKEGPSILRIQQVVRGDSAAYFCASSPYGVSGANVLTFGAGSRLTVL.

CDR3 loop: CASSLAGSADTQYF. V usage is TRBV12-3 or TRBV12-4 and J usage is TRBJ2-3. The CDR3 has 14 residues.

The chain combines TRBV27 with TRBJ1-5. The CDR3 totals 14 residues. The germline V gene encodes CDR1 MNHEY and CDR2 SMNVEV (reference sequence). This CDR3 reads CASSLNGMGQPQHF.

This chain connects TRBV12-5 to TRBJ2-7. This CDR3 region has 14 residues. Germline CDR1 is LGHNT and CDR2 is FRNRAP. The CDR3 spells CASGLAPSSYEQYF.

This rearrangement joins TRBV7-2 to TRBJ2-1; TCRdb's D call, TRBD1, is unchecked because there is no DNA. Germline loops: CDR1 SGHTA, CDR2 FQGNSA. This CDR3 has 12 amino acids. CDR3 amino acids: CAGRGDLNEQFF.

This sequence joins TRBV7-2 and TRBJ1-5; TCRdb names TRBD1, which stays unverified in the absence of DNA. The germline CDR1 and CDR2 sequences are SGHTA and FQGNSA. The CDR3 has 17 amino acids. The CDR3 spells CASSSGRGQGNNQPQHF.

The chain has TRBV6-5 and TRBJ2-7; the D call from TCRdb, TRBD1, cannot be confirmed without DNA. Germline V CDR1 and CDR2: MNHEY, SVGAGI. This CDR3 is 17 amino acids long. The CDR3 loop reads CASSYSMGHLSSYEQYF.

The chain carries TRBV12-3 or TRBV12-4 and TRBJ2-1; TCRdb returns TRBD1, unconfirmable since there is no DNA. The CDR3 extends over 15 amino acids. CDR3 loop: CACSEWTGGDPKQFF.

V is TRBV18 and J is TRBJ1-1; TCRdb lists TRBD1, though no DNA is available to test this call. The CDR3 spans 13 residues. Germline V gene data show CDR1 as KGHSH and CDR2 as LQKENI. Here the CDR3 reads CASSPGGAAEAFF.

V usage is TRBV7-3 and J usage is TRBJ2-1; TCRdb gives TRBD2 as the D gene, but with no DNA this cannot be confirmed. Germline V lookup: CDR1 SGHTA, CDR2 FQGTGA. This CDR3 spans 17 amino acids. CDR3 sequence: CASSLMTSGRARNEQFF. The whole variable domain, remainder taken from reference TRBV7-3 and TRBJ2-1, is GAGVSQTPSNKVTEKGKYVELRCDPISGHTALYWYRQSLGQGPEFLIYFQGTGAADDSGLPNDRFFAVRPEGSVSTLKIQRTERGDSAVYLCASSLMTSGRARNEQFFGPGTRLTVL.